This TCR beta chain was sequenced in a study of blood T cells in healthy people across ages. Germline trimming cut 3 bases from V and 0 bases from J; bases unmatched to any gene: 11. The germline V gene encodes CDR1 MGHDK and CDR2 SYGVNS. This CDR3 is built from 18 residues. Together with a sample-barcoded 5' primer, a J-beta primer mix was included in a second PCR lasting about 7 to 12 cycles. Sequencing yielded, for each sample, at least 2.5 million paired-end reads carrying CDR3. TCRdb called the 5' RACE reads again in MiXCR, with one record for every CDR3 protein. The data show about 700,000 distinct CDR3 sequences, about 30% seen once.

The source of this sequence is a woman older than 75 in good health. The V and J genes are TRBV25-1 and TRBJ1-2, with 9 bases lining up with TRBD1. Sequencing input: blood. This chain's CDR3 is CASSDPGTGSLANYGYTF. CDR3 sequence (DNA): TGTGCCAGCAGTGACCCCGGGACAGGGTCGCTAGCTAACTATGGCTACACCTTC.